This T cell receptor (beta chain) appears in the sequencing data of a study of cytomegalovirus exposure and HLA in healthy donors listed by TCRdb under 2017. The study in broad terms: An earlier analysis of several hundred of the donors reported approximately 260 Gb of sequence data and some 110 million unique TCR beta sequences obtained from 150 million to 200 million T cells. Genome-wide SNP genotypes for about 65% of the roughly 670 donors were used in a later genetic analysis, which treated that subset as a discovery cohort. High-throughput TCR immunosequencing, statistical association of individual TCRs with disease status, and machine learning were combined to predict cytomegalovirus infection status. The study aimed to test whether signatures of past pathogen exposure could be identified by cataloging public T cell receptors. A separate validation cohort of 100 to 150 different subjects was used in addition to the 666-subject first cohort. In the later analysis, no new phenotypic data were used to find candidate immune exposures; instead, reliance was placed on TCR beta sequences and their occurrence across donors. To study patterns of TCR occurrence, a later analysis re-analyzed previously published TCR beta repertoires from around 700 donors and added high-resolution HLA genotyping. Donor age, sex, ethnicity and CMV serostatus were compiled alongside the repertoire data. Because of strong linkage in the cohort, a handful of DR-DQ haplotypes were treated as single units for association and clustering. The study profiled the T cell repertoires of under 850 subjects by immunosequencing and related them to cytomegalovirus serostatus. All discovery cohort repertoires had been generated using a single sequencing platform. The number of typed donors differed by locus: about 629-640 for A, B, C, DRB1 and DQB1; some 500 for DQA1; 600 to 610 for DPA1; and some 470 for DPB1. HLA typing covered class I and class II loci at four-digit resolution. Across 300 to 500 genotyped donors of the cohort, an average of approximately 240,000 unique TCR beta nucleotide sequences per donor were sequenced, and roughly 20% of those sequences were non-productive. An earlier analysis of around 580 of the donors used high-throughput TCR beta sequencing to judge whether each TCR beta V gene segment behaved as functional or pseudogenic. Of the 350 to 400 genotyped donors, roughly 85% fell in the genetic ancestry cluster associated with self-reported Caucasian donors. An early release that covered some 640 HLA-typed donors contained around 330 gigabases of sequencing data and 65 million to 100 million unique TCR sequences. Study-level results and caveats: Correlated functional status among segregating V segments might reflect linkage disequilibrium, but an unknown experimental factor could not be ruled out. The earlier analysis of 587 of the donors excluded fewer than 20 rarely observed V segments, including chromosome 9 orphons, because counts were too low. According to a later analysis, TCR association rates differed among HLA loci, with DRB1 alleles showing the most associated TCRs and HLA-C alleles showing the fewest. A few of the identified cytomegalovirus-associated TCR beta chains were confirmed in vitro to be specific for cytomegalovirus antigens. The sequencing pipeline was judged likely to have produced a cluster of highly shared sequence variants as a technical artifact. V-gene and J-gene trimming of TCR beta chains was associated with a missense DCLRE1C variant in a later genetic analysis, and the association was replicated in an independent cohort. Most TCR sequences were seen in very few donors, while some public TCRs were found in many individuals. In a later analysis, 15,000 to 20,000 TCR beta sequences were associated with specific HLA alleles at a false discovery rate of 0.05. Because the 87-base-pair reads could not distinguish some IMGT-functional V segments, including TRBV6-2 and TRBV6-3, those segments were excluded. A further reported finding was that TCR beta sequences accurately predicted the HLA-A and HLA-B alleles for most subjects in the first cohort. A later genetic analysis reported fewer N-insertions in productive TCRs among donors in an Asian-associated ancestry cluster than the roughly 620-donor mean. The classifier was reported to diagnose cytomegalovirus status with high specificity and sensitivity in both the original and validation cohorts. Presence/absence analyses assumed roughly uniform sequencing depth across donors, an assumption that may not hold. According to a later analysis, most CMV-associated TCR beta chains appeared to be HLA-restricted, and the HLA associations seemed to be driven largely by CMV exposure. Immune exposure information for the cohort was limited to CMV serostatus. In an earlier analysis of several hundred of the donors, most TCR beta V segments were observed in productive rearrangements about 87% or about 30% of the time, broadly matching IMGT annotations. The study gave a list of over 150 TCR beta chains associated with cytomegalovirus. According to a later analysis, parvovirus B19, influenza, CMV and Epstein-Barr virus appeared linked to several top co-occurrence clusters. When HLA alleles, especially DR and DQ, strongly co-occurred, TCR associations were difficult to assign to individual alleles. A later analysis found that HLA-associated TCR beta chains were more clonally expanded and had lower generation probabilities than equally common non-associated chains. The authors suggested that the approach could potentially be generalized to other disease states and immunological phenotypes. In this cohort, only TCR beta chains were sequenced, and detectable features were limited by the absence of alpha or paired-chain data. Because HLA typing was unavailable for some donors at each locus, only the typed subset was used in association tests.

Points on this clone: No cognate antigen has been identified for it. Base-call qualities are not available, and no considerably larger clone is one nucleotide away.

The cohort consisted of 600 or so healthy bone marrow donors. All cohort members were sampled while nominally healthy, although unrecorded immune exposures were likely present. The donor tested CMV seronegative and was one of the 352 seronegative cohort members. A peripheral blood sample was collected from each donor, and TCR beta sequencing was performed on peripheral blood mononuclear cells. Genomic DNA extraction from the blood cell samples was performed with the Qiagen DNeasy Blood Extraction Kit. Library preparation was by the immunoSEQ multiplex PCR assay. A mixture of 60 forward primers for TCR Vbeta segments and 13 reverse primers for TCR Jbeta segments was used in the multiplex PCR. The CDR3 region of rearranged TCR beta genes was amplified from genomic DNA by a multiplex PCR assay. The amplified TCR beta libraries were sequenced on the Illumina HiSeq System as 87-base-pair reads. Per the source publication's procedure: A later analysis counted approximately 84 million unique TCR beta chains across the 550 to 700 repertoires, and some 11 million of these chains were shared by at least two donors. Raw reads were error-corrected and collapsed into unique sequences by a nearest-neighbor algorithm in which closely related sequences were merged to remove PCR and sequencing errors. Alignment of CDR3 sequences to IMGT reference sequences was used to assign V, D and J gene segments. For a sequence to be retained, at least a six-nucleotide match to both a V gene segment and a J gene segment was required. Rearrangements were classified as productive when the CDR3 lacked stop codons and remained in frame with V and J, and all other rearrangements were classified as non-productive. Following IMGT convention, CDR3 was defined as the stretch from the second conserved V-encoded cysteine to the conserved J-encoded phenylalanine. In an earlier analysis of around 600 of the donors, sequences lacking an unambiguous match to a single V gene segment were excluded. An earlier analysis of fewer than 650 of the donors classified V segments as functional when productive rearrangements were above 56.7% and as segregating when the standard deviation between donors was above 5%. A statistical classification framework was built to diagnose cytomegalovirus status from the catalog of TCR beta chain sequences. In a later analysis, TCR nucleotide sequences were compared against IMGT/GENE-DB human TR gene sequences so that V and J genes could be assigned. The TCRdist pipeline was used in a later analysis to assign CDR3 sequences and most-parsimonious VDJ recombination scenarios. A later analysis defined each TCR beta chain by its CDR3 amino acid sequence plus V-gene family, and excluded reads lacking a unique V-gene family. To address suspected cross-contamination and a sequencing artifact, a later analysis removed over 500 highly shared, low-generation-probability nucleotide sequences. A later analysis calculated a clonal expansion index for each public chain from normalized within-repertoire ranks of inferred template counts. In a later analysis, generation probabilities were computed using a VDJ recombination model fitted to out-of-frame rearrangements, and the results were checked against IGoR. In a later analysis, hypergeometric tests were used to score TCR-TCR, TCR-HLA and TCR-CMV co-occurrence, with a repertoire-size bias correction applied to TCR pairs. In a later analysis, false discovery rates were estimated by permuting HLA or CMV assignments 20 times. In a later analysis, co-occurring TCRs were grouped using DBSCAN, and TCRdist sequence similarity was added for clustering within HLA-allele-positive subsets. Repertoires with fewer than 30,000 or more than 120,000 public chains were left out of co-occurrence clustering, as were about five repertoires with anomalous nucleotide sharing. What TCRdb holds here is the immuneACCESS table cut down to in-frame rearrangements. Part of the clones is not present; checked against another copy, under half of the missing clones reflect an unresolved V gene, and the others are unexplained. That table gives V, J and clone size, and the DNA gave D and trimming. The sample table shows approximately 160,000 clones, and under 85% are seen once. 1.5% to 2% of the sample lies in the top ten.

Relative to germline, V is 1 base shorter and J is 6 bases shorter, with 19 bases between their ends. The germline V gene provides CDR1 MGHRA and CDR2 YSYEKL. The CDR3 runs 17 amino acids, cysteine and phenylalanine included. Left in the record is the CDR3 DNA by itself, 51 bases read in frame from the first base. This TCR came from a woman aged 30 to 39 in good health and CMV-seronegative. The chain couples TRBV4-1 to TRBJ2-4; TRBD1 is perhaps the D gene, given 6 matching bases. The sequenced sample consisted of PBMCs. The CDR3 protein sequence reads: CASSQALLTGGRNIQYF. The sequenced DNA is TGCGCCAGCAGCCAAGCCCTCTTGACAGGCGGAAGAAACATTCAGTACTTC.